These T cell receptor beta chains were read from a single sample in a study of OX40 agonist ivuxolimab in advanced cancers. Here immunoSEQ multiplex PCR was the method, and the copy in TCRdb shows in-frame clones only, minus some. The sample records 70,000 to 75,000 clones, roughly 92% being singletons. Here the sequenced sample was CD4+ or CD8+ T cells sorted from blood, taken in a trial of the OX40 agonist ivuxolimab. Every receptor here comes from an adult with an advanced solid tumor such as melanoma, head and neck, liver or kidney cancer. Each CDR3 is given with its conserved first and last residue. A D gene is named only where the DNA matches it firmly. The size of a clone is reported for some rows only, either as once, few or many, or as a class for expanded clones.

D,J,size,V,CDR3,DNA
NA,TRBJ2-1,NA,TRBV19,CASSMISAGGNEQFF,TGTGCCAGTAGTATGATTTCCGCAGGAGGCAATGAGCAGTTCTTC
NA,TRBJ1-4,NA,TRBV19,CASSIGSANEKLFF,TGTGCCAGTAGTATTGGGAGTGCTAATGAAAAACTGTTTTTT
NA,TRBJ1-4,NA,TRBV29-1,CSVGQGVNEKLFF,TGCAGCGTGGGTCAAGGGGTGAATGAAAAACTGTTTTTT
NA,TRBJ2-2,NA,TRBV7-2,CASSLVGWATGELFF,TGTGCCAGCAGCTTAGTAGGGTGGGCCACCGGGGAGCTGTTTTTT
TRBD1,TRBJ2-7,NA,TRBV6-6,CASSYGQVAYEQYF,TGTGCCAGCAGTTATGGACAGGTGGCCTACGAGCAGTACTTC
TRBD1,TRBJ2-1,NA,TRBV27,CASSSRGTGTYNEQFF,TGTGCCAGCAGTTCCCGGGGGACAGGGACCTACAATGAGCAGTTCTTC
NA,TRBJ2-7,NA,TRBV28,CASSFVAVDSYEQYF,TGTGCCAGCAGTTTTGTAGCGGTCGACTCCTACGAGCAGTACTTC
TRBD2,TRBJ2-5,NA,TRBV6-1,CASKSTSGSRGEYF,TGTGCCTCAAAGAGTACTAGCGGGAGTCGTGGTGAGTACTTC
NA,TRBJ1-3,once,TRBV6-6,CASSYSRVTENTIYF,TGTGCCAGCAGTTACTCCAGGGTAACCGAAAACACCATATATTTT
NA,TRBJ1-5,NA,TRBV10-3,CATRNLNQPQHF,TGTGCCACCAGGAACCTCAATCAGCCCCAGCATTTT